Below are 9 T cell receptor beta chains sequenced from a single sample in a study of shared clonotypes between healthy human individuals. Produced via immunoSEQ multiplex PCR; TCRdb's table is partial and in-frame only. The data contain a few hundred thousand clones, around 81% of them singletons. The specimen was PBMCs. The receptor set was obtained from a woman between 35 and 50 years old in good health. Some clones in this sample may be carry-over from other donors' samples.

This clone occurred once. J is TRBJ2-1 and V is TRBV7-9, with 11 bases that match TRBD2. Looked up from germline, CDR1 is SEHNR and CDR2 is FQNEAQ (reference sequence). V was pared by 4 bases and J by 6 bases, with 5 bases of the junction left unmatched. This CDR3 spans 15 amino acids. CDR3 nucleotide sequence: TGTGCCAGCAGCTCACTAGCGGGAGATGTCAATGAGCAGTTCTTC. This translates into CASSSLAGDVNEQFF.

This clone was recorded once. The identical CDR3 is also encoded by other nucleotide sequences in the sample. J is TRBJ2-7 and V is TRBV6-5, with D perhaps matching TRBD1 (6 bases). In germline, CDR1 is MNHEY, CDR2 SVGAGI. The CDR3 contains 13 residues. The V end was cut by 0 bases, the J end by 3 bases, with 6 bases between. CDR3 nucleotide sequence: TGTGCCAGCAGTTACTCACAGGGCTACGAGCAGTACTTC. It codes for CASSYSQGYEQYF.

As to this clone: A much larger clone sits a single nucleotide away, making a read error possible. V usage is TRBV6-5 and J usage is TRBJ2-4; weak D call: TRBD2 (6 bases). The CDR3 loop spans 14 amino acids. Germline CDR1 MNHEY, CDR2 SVGAGI. Here the CDR3 reads CASSKGLGKNIRYF. For the CDR3, the DNA is TGTGCCAGCAGTAAGGGACTGGGAAAAAACATTCGGTACTTC.

The J gene is TRBJ1-2, the V gene TRBV5-4; perhaps TRBD1 as D (5 bases). Trimming removed 4 bases at V and 3 bases at J, with 16 bases between. The germline V gene has CDR1 SGHNT and CDR2 YYREEE (reference sequence). The CDR3 has 15 residues. CDR3 DNA sequence: TGTGCCAGCAGCACAACTCGACAGTCTGACTATGGCTACACCTTC. This gives the protein CASSTTRQSDYGYTF.

CDR3 region: CASSSVRSYNEQFF. Written as DNA, the CDR3 is TGTGCCAGCAGCTCGGTTCGCTCCTACAATGAGCAGTTCTTC. This rearrangement joins TRBV27 to TRBJ2-1, with no clear D. The CDR3 runs 14 residues. The V end was cut by 6 bases, the J end by 0 bases, with 9 bases between. Per the germline V gene, CDR1 is MNHEY and CDR2 is SMNVEV (reference sequence).

This clone was seen a handful of times. V usage is TRBV27 and J usage is TRBJ1-1, with TRBD1 matching over 9 bases. Germline V CDR1 and CDR2: MNHEY, SMNVEV (reference sequence). Losses at the gene ends were 5 bases for V and 5 bases for J; bases not matched to a gene: 12. The CDR3 is 16 residues long. Written as DNA, the CDR3 is TGTGCCAGCAGTGTACACAGGGGGCTCAGGGGAACTGAAGCTTTCTTT. Encoded protein: CASSVHRGLRGTEAFF.

A note on this clone: Its ends do not fully match the called genes, so a read error is possible. Here the CDR3 reads CSIKRELNTGELFF. The CDR3 region has the DNA TGCAGCATAAAGCGGGAACTGAACACAGGGGAGCTGTTTTTT. V and J are TRBV29-1 and TRBJ2-2, with TRBD2 matching over 7 bases. The CDR3 runs to 14 residues. Germline CDR1 and CDR2: SQVTM and ANQGSEA.

The chain combines TRBV14 with TRBJ1-1; no firm D call. CDR1 and CDR2 from the germline V gene are SGHDN and FVKESK. Between the trimmed V and J ends, which lost 1 base and 10 bases, there was a span of 7 bases. The CDR3 is 11 residues long. The CDR3 spells CASSQARIAFF. CDR3 nucleotide sequence: TGTGCCAGCAGCCAAGCCCGTATAGCTTTCTTT.

As for this clone: The same CDR3 also results from other DNA sequences found in this sample. The chain recombines TRBV5-1 with TRBJ2-5, with TRBD1 identical over 9 bases. With V trimmed by 4 bases and J by 4 bases, 5 bases remained unmatched. Germline V CDR1 and CDR2: SGHRS, YFSETQ. This CDR3 has 14 residues. The CDR3 loop is CASSRGQGGETQYF. The CDR3, as DNA: TGCGCCAGCAGCCGGGGACAGGGTGGAGAGACCCAGTACTTC.